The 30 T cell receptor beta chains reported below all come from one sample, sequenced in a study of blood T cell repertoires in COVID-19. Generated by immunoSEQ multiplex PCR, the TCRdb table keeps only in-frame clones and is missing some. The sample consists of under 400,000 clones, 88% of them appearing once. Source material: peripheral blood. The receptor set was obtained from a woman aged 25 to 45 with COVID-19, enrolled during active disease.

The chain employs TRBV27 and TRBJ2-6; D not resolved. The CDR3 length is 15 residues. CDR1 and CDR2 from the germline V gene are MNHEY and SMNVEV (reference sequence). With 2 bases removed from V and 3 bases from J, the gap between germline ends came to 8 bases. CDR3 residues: CASSLERGGANVLTF. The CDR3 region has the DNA TGTGCCAGCAGTTTAGAAAGAGGTGGGGCCAACGTCCTGACTTTC.

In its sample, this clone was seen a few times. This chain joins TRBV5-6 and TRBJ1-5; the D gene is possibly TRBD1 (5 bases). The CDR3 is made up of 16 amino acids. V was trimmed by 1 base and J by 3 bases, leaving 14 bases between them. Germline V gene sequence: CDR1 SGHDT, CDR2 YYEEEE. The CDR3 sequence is CASSLSKRGINQPQHF. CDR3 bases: TGTGCCAGCAGCTTGTCCAAACGGGGGATCAATCAGCCCCAGCATTTT.

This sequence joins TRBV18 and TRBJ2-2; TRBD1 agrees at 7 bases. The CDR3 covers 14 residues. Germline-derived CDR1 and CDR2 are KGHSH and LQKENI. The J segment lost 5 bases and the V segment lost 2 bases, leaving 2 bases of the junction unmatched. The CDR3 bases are TGTGCCAGCTCACCAGTGACAGGGACCGGGGAGCTGTTTTTT. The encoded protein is CASSPVTGTGELFF. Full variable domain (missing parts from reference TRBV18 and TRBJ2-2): NAGVMQNPRHLVRRRGQEARLRCSPMKGHSHVYWYRQLPEEGLKFMVYLQKENIIDESGMPKERFSAEFPKEGPSILRIQQVVRGDSAAYFCASSPVTGTGELFFGEGSRLTVL.

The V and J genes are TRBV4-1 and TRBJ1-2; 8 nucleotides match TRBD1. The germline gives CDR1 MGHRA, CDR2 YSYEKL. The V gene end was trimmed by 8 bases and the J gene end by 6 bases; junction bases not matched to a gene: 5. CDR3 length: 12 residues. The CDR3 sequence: CASSPGQDGYTF. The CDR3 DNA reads TGCGCCAGCTCCCCGGGACAGGATGGCTACACCTTC.

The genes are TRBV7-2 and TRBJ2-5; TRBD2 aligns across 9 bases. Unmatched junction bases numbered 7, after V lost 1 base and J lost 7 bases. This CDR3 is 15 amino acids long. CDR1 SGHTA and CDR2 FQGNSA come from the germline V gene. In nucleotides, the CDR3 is TGTGCCAGCAGCTTAGTATCAGCGGGGGGCGGGACCCAGTACTTC. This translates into CASSLVSAGGGTQYF.

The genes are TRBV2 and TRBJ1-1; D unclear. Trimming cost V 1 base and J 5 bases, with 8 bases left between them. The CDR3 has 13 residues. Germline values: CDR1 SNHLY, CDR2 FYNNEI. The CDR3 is CASSEDRGTEAFF. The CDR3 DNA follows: TGTGCCAGCAGTGAAGACAGAGGGACTGAAGCTTTCTTT. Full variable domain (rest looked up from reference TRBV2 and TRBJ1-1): EPEVTQTPSHQVTQMGQEVILRCVPISNHLYFYWYRQILGQKVEFLVSFYNNEISEKSEIFDDQFSVERPDGSNFTLKIRSTKLEDSAMYFCASSEDRGTEAFFGQGTRLTVV.

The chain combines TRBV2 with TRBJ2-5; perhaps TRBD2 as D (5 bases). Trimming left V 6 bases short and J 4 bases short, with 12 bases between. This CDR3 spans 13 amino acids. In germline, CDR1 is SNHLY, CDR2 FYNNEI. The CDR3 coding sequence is TGTGCCAGCAGCGGGGATATGGGAGAGACCCAGTACTTC. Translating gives CASSGDMGETQYF.

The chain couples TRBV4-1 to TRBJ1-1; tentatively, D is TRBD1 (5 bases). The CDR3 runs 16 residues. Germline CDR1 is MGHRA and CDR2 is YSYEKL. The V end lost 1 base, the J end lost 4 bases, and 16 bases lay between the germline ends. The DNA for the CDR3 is TGCGCCAGCAGCCAAGGCCCGGGGGAGGCGAGCACTGAAGCTTTCTTT. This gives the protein CASSQGPGEASTEAFF.

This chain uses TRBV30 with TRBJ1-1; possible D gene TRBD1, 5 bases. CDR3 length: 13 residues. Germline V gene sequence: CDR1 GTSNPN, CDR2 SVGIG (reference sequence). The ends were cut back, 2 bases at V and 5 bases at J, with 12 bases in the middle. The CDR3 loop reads CAWSQGLWTEAFF. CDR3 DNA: TGTGCCTGGAGTCAGGGACTGTGGACTGAAGCTTTCTTT.

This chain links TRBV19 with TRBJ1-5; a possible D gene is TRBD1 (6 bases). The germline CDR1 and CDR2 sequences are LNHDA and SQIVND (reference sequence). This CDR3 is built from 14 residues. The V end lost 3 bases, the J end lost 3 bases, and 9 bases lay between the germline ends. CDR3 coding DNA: TGTGCCAGTAGTATTGCAGGGGTCAATCAGCCCCAGCATTTT. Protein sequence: CASSIAGVNQPQHF.

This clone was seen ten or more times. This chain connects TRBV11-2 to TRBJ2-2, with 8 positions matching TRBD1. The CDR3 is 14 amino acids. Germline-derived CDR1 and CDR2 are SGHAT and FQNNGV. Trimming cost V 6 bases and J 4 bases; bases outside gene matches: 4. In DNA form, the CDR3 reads TGTGCCAGCAGACCTGGACAGGGCACCGGGGAGCTGTTTTTT. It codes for CASRPGQGTGELFF.

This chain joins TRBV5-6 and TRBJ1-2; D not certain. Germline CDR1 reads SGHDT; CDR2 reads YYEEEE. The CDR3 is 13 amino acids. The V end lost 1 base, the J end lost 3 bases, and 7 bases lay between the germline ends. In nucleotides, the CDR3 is TGTGCCAGCAGCTTGTTTTCGGACTATGGCTACACCTTC. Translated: CASSLFSDYGYTF.

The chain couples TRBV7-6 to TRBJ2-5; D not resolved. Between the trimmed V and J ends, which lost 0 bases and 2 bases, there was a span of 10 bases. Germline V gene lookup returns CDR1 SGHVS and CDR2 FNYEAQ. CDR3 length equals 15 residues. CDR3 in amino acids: CASSLAVAPQETQYF. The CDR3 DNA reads TGTGCCAGCAGCTTAGCGGTAGCACCACAAGAGACCCAGTACTTC.

CDR3: CASTEGPGDLTDTQYF. The DNA of the CDR3 is TGCGCCAGCACCGAAGGACCGGGGGACCTCACAGATACGCAGTATTTT. The chain is built from TRBV5-1 and TRBJ2-3; tentative D call: TRBD2 (6 bases). Germline-derived CDR1 and CDR2 are SGHRS and YFSETQ. Trimming took 6 bases from V and 2 from J, leaving 19 bases between them. The CDR3 consists of 16 residues.

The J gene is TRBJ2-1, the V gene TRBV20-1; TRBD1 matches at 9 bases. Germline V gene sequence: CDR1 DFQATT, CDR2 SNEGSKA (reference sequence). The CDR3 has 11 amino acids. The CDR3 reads CRPGQGNEQFF. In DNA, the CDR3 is TGCAGGCCTGGACAGGGGAATGAGCAGTTCTTC.

DNA for the CDR3: TGCGCCAGCAGCCAAGGTCCGACAGGGCGCTACGAGCAGTACTTC. This gives the protein CASSQGPTGRYEQYF. The chain is built from TRBV4-3 and TRBJ2-7; 7 nucleotides agree with TRBD1. The V segment lost 1 base and the J segment 3 bases; nucleotides outside the gene matches: 6. CDR3 size: 15 residues. Germline CDR1 is LGHNA and CDR2 is YSLEER.

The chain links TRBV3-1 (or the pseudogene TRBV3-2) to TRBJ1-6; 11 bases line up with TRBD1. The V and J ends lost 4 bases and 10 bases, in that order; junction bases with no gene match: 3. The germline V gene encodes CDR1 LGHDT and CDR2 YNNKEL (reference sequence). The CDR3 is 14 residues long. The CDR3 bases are TGTGCCAGCAGCCCGGACAGGGGGCAGTCACCCCTCCACTTT. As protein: CASSPDRGQSPLHF.

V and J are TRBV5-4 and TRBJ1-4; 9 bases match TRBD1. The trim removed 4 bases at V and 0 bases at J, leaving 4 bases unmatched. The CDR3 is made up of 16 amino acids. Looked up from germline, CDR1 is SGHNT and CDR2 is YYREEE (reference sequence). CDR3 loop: CASSTGGSSTNEKLFF. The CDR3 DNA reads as TGTGCCAGCAGCACAGGGGGCTCCTCAACTAATGAAAAACTGTTTTTT.

The CDR3 region has the DNA TGTGCCAGCAGGGGCACCAGTAATTCACCCCTCCACTTT. Translation gives CASRGTSNSPLHF. V and J are TRBV2 and TRBJ1-6, with D hard to call. This CDR3 comprises 13 residues. Trimming removed 6 bases from V and 6 bases from J, with 9 bases in between. The germline gives CDR1 SNHLY, CDR2 FYNNEI. The full variable domain, rest sourced from reference TRBV2 and TRBJ1-6, is EPEVTQTPSHQVTQMGQEVILRCVPISNHLYFYWYRQILGQKVEFLVSFYNNEISEKSEIFDDQFSVERPDGSNFTLKIRSTKLEDSAMYFCASRGTSNSPLHFGNGTRLTVT.

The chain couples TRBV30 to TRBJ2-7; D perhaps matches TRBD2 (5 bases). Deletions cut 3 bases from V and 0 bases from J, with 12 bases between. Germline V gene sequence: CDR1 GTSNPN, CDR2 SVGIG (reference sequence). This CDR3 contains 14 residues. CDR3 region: CAWRQIGSSYEQYF. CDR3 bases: TGTGCCTGGAGGCAAATTGGGAGCTCCTACGAGCAGTACTTC.

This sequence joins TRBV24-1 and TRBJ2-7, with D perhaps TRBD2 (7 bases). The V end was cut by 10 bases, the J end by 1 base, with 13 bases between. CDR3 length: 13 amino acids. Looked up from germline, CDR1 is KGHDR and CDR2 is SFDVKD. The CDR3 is CATRGGGSYEQYF. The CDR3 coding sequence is TGTGCCACGAGAGGGGGGGGTTCCTACGAGCAGTACTTC.

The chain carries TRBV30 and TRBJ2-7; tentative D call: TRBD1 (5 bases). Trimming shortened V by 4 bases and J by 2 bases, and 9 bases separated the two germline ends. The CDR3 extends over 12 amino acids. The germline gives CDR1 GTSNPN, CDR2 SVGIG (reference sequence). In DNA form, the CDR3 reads TGTGCCTGGATGACAGTTACCTACGAGCAGTACTTC. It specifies CAWMTVTYEQYF.

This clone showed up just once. The CDR3 bases are TGCGCCAGCAGCCCTACGTCGGGGTTCCGGGACAATGAGCAGTTCTTC. This codes for CASSPTSGFRDNEQFF. The chain carries TRBV5-1 and TRBJ2-1; D perhaps matches TRBD2 (5 bases). The CDR3 loop spans 16 amino acids. Per the germline V gene, CDR1 is SGHRS and CDR2 is YFSETQ. The germline V and J ends were trimmed by 4 bases and 5 bases, with 19 bases remaining between them.

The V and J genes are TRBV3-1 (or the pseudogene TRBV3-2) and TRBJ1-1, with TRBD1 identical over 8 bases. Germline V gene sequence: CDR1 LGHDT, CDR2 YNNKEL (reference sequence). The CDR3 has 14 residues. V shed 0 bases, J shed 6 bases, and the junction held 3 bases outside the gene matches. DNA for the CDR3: TGTGCCAGCAGCCAAGAGCAGGGGGCGGCTGAAGCTTTCTTT. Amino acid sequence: CASSQEQGAAEAFF.

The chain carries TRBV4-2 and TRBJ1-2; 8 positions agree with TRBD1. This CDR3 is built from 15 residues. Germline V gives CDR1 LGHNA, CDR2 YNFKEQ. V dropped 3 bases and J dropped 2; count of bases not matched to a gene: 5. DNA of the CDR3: TGTGCCAGCAGCCAGTCCGGGACAGGCAACTATGGCTACACCTTC. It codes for CASSQSGTGNYGYTF.

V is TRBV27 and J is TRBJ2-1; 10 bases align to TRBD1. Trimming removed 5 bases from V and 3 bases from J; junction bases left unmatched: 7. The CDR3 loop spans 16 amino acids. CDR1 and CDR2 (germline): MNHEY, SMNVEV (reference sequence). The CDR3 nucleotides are TGTGCCAGCAGTCCCGGGACAGGGGAGGTCTACAATGAGCAGTTCTTC. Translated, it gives CASSPGTGEVYNEQFF.

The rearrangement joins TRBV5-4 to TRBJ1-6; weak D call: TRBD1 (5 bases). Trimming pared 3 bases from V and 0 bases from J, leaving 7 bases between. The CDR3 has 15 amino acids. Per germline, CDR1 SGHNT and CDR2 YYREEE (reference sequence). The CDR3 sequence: CASSSGHSYNSPLHF. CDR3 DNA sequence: TGTGCCAGCAGCTCCGGACACTCCTATAATTCACCCCTCCACTTT.

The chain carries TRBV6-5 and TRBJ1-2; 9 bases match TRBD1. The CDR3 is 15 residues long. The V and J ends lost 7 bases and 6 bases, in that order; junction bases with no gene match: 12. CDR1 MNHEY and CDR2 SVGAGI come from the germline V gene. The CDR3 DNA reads TGTGCCAGCACCCCCGGGACAGGGAACCCCCATGGCTACACCTTC. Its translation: CASTPGTGNPHGYTF.

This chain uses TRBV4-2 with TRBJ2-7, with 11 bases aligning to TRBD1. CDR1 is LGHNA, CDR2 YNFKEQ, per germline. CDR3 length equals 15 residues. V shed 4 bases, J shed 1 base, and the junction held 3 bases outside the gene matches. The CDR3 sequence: CASSPGTGGSYEQYF. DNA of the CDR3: TGTGCCAGCAGCCCCGGGACAGGGGGTTCCTACGAGCAGTACTTC.

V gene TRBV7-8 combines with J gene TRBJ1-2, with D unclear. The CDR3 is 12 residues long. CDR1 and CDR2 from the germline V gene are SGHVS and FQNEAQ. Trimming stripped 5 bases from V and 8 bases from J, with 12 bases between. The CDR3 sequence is CASSPGWEGYTF. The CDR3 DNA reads TGTGCCAGCAGCCCCGGGTGGGAGGGCTACACCTTC.